A selection of T cell receptor beta chains follows, all from one sample in a study of OX40 agonist ivuxolimab in advanced cancers. TCRdb keeps only in-frame clones here, not all; method: immunoSEQ multiplex PCR. The table lists some 2,900 clones, approximately 92% of them singletons, with roughly 1.9% in the top ten. The source was CD4+ or CD8+ T cells sorted from blood, collected in a trial of the OX40 agonist ivuxolimab. These receptors came from an adult with an advanced solid tumor such as melanoma, head and neck, liver or kidney cancer. CDR3s include the opening cysteine and the closing phenylalanine or tryptophan. Fields, in order: V gene, CDR3 length, J gene, D gene, clone size, CDR3 DNA, CDR3 protein. The D gene is left open where the match is weak. A row's size may be missing; if present it is once, few, many or a size class.

TRBV4-3,17,TRBJ2-3,TRBD2,.,TGCGCCAGCAGCCAAGGAATAGCGGGGGGGAACACAGATACGCAGTATTTT,CASSQGIAGGNTDTQYF
TRBV6-6,16,TRBJ2-3,TRBD1,.,TGTGCCAGCAGTTACGCAGGACAGGGCGGGGCAGATACGCAGTATTTT,CASSYAGQGGADTQYF
TRBV2,12,TRBJ2-7,.,once,TGTGCCAGCAGTCTGACTCTTTACGAGCAGTACTTC,CASSLTLYEQYF
TRBV5-6,13,TRBJ1-1,.,.,TGTGCCAGCGCCGGTAGATCCAACACTGAAGCTTTCTTT,CASAGRSNTEAFF
TRBV28,14,TRBJ1-4,.,.,TGTGCCAGCACCATGACAGGCCCTAATGAAAAACTGTTTTTT,CASTMTGPNEKLFF
TRBV7-6,15,TRBJ2-5,.,once,TGTGCCAGCAGCTTAGGCGCAGGGCGTCAAGAGACCCAGTACTTC,CASSLGAGRQETQYF
TRBV11-2,15,TRBJ1-2,.,.,TGTGCCAGCAGCTTAGGTAGGGGGGAAGCGAGCGGCTACACCTTC,CASSLGRGEASGYTF
TRBV9,17,TRBJ1-2,TRBD1,.,TGTGCCAGCAGCGTAGCTCTTGGACAGGCCCAACCTTTTGGCTACACCTTC,CASSVALGQAQPFGYTF
TRBV2,14,TRBJ1-4,TRBD1,.,TGTGCCAGCAATAAGGGGACAGGGGTTGAAAAACTGTTTTTT,CASNKGTGVEKLFF
TRBV30,13,TRBJ1-4,.,.,TGTGCCTGGCGGTCCAGGTCCTATGAAAAACTGTTTTTT,CAWRSRSYEKLFF
TRBV11-2,16,TRBJ2-2,TRBD1,.,TGTGCCAGCAGCTTAGCCACAGGGGGAGACACCGGGGAGCTGTTTTTT,CASSLATGGDTGELFF
TRBV5-4,13,TRBJ2-7,TRBD1,once,TGTGCCAGCAGCTGGGGGACAGTTGGCGAGCAGTACTTC,CASSWGTVGEQYF
TRBV4-1,18,TRBJ2-6,TRBD1,.,TGCGCCAGCAGCCAAGATCGTACAGGGGAAAGTGGGGCCAACGTCCTGACTTTC,CASSQDRTGESGANVLTF